Following are 30 T cell receptor beta chains from one sample sequenced in a study of cytomegalovirus exposure and HLA in healthy donors. In the PCR, 60 Vbeta and 13 Jbeta primers were used. The protocol was immunoSEQ multiplex PCR, while the TCRdb copy is restricted to in-frame clones and leaves out a portion. The repertoire holds fewer than 200,000 clones, 65% to 90% seen once, with 2% to 2.5% in the top ten. Sequenced: PBMCs. The receptors were gathered from a male donor in good health and CMV-seronegative.

The chain is built from TRBV7-2 and TRBJ2-2; TRBD2 aligns across 9 bases. In germline, CDR1 is SGHTA, CDR2 FQGNSA. This CDR3 has 15 amino acids. V trimming: 5 bases; J trimming: 7 bases; junction bases outside the gene matches: 8. CDR3 DNA: TGTGCCAGCAGCCCCGGGATAGCGGGGGTCGGGGAGCTGTTTTTT. This encodes CASSPGIAGVGELFF. Looking up the rest from reference TRBV7-2 and TRBJ2-2 gives the full variable domain: GAGVSQSPSNKVTEKGKDVELRCDPISGHTALYWYRQSLGQGLEFLIYFQGNSAPDKSGLPSDRFSAERTGGSVSTLTIQRTQQEDSAVYLCASSPGIAGVGELFFGEGSRLTVL.

The chain uses TRBV6-5 and TRBJ1-1, with no clear D. V was pared by 4 bases and J by 5 bases, with 14 bases between. Germline values: CDR1 MNHEY, CDR2 SVGAGI. The CDR3 is made up of 14 amino acids. This CDR3 is CASSSAGRRTEAFF. In DNA form, the CDR3 reads TGTGCCAGCAGTTCGGCGGGAAGGCGAACTGAAGCTTTCTTT.

This chain uses TRBV27 with TRBJ2-5; 8 nucleotides match TRBD1. The DNA end is a closer match to TRBJ2-7, so the J assignment may be wrong. CDR1 and CDR2 (germline): MNHEY, SMNVEV (reference sequence). The CDR3 is 15 amino acids. CDR3 residues: CASSARRQGRHEQYF. The CDR3 region has the DNA TGTGCCAGCAGTGCGCGCCGACAGGGGCGGCACGAGCAGTACTTC.

The V gene is TRBV5-1, the J gene TRBJ2-7; TRBD1 is a possible D gene (6 bases). Between the trimmed V and J ends, which lost 0 bases and 4 bases, there was a span of 14 bases. The CDR3 contains 15 residues. Germline V gives CDR1 SGHRS, CDR2 YFSETQ. The CDR3 spells CASSLGAGTSYEQYF. CDR3 nucleotide sequence: TGCGCCAGCAGCTTGGGGGCCGGGACAAGTTACGAGCAGTACTTC.

The chain combines TRBV7-9 with TRBJ1-4, with D tentatively TRBD1 (5 bases). This CDR3 has 14 residues. V lost 8 bases to trimming and J lost 4 bases, with 14 bases between them. Germline V CDR1 and CDR2: SEHNR, FQNEAQ (reference sequence). The CDR3 DNA sequence: TGTGCCAGCCAACGGGGACTGATTAATGAAAAACTGTTTTTT. The encoded protein is CASQRGLINEKLFF.

A few counts support this clone. This chain's CDR3 is CASSTGVSYNSPLHF. In nucleotides, the CDR3 is TGTGCCAGTAGTACGGGGGTCTCCTATAATTCACCCCTCCACTTT. This chain connects TRBV19 to TRBJ1-6; tentative D call: TRBD1 (5 bases). Trimming pared 4 bases from V and 0 bases from J, leaving 7 bases between. Per the germline V gene, CDR1 is LNHDA and CDR2 is SQIVND (reference sequence). The CDR3 contains 15 residues.

This rearrangement joins TRBV19 to TRBJ2-1; 14 bases agree with TRBD2. The trim removed 5 bases at V and 9 bases at J, leaving 9 bases unmatched. From germline, CDR1 is LNHDA and CDR2 SQIVND (reference sequence). The CDR3 consists of 16 residues. CDR3 region: CASSPRLAGGYGEQFF. The CDR3 region has the DNA TGTGCCAGTAGTCCTCGACTAGCGGGGGGGTATGGTGAGCAGTTCTTC. The full variable domain, with the rest looked up from reference TRBV19 and TRBJ2-1, is DGGITQSPKYLFRKEGQNVTLSCEQNLNHDAMYWYRQDPGQGLRLIYYSQIVNDFQKGDIAEGYSVSREKKESFPLTVTSAQKNPTAFYLCASSPRLAGGYGEQFFGPGTRLTVL.

The chain is built from TRBV6-5 and TRBJ2-3, with TRBD1 matching 9 bases. The CDR3 loop spans 15 amino acids. The V segment lost 10 bases and the J segment 4 bases; nucleotides outside the gene matches: 12. CDR1 is MNHEY and CDR2 is SVGAGI in the germline V gene. CDR3 region: CAIMTRDREPDTQYF. The CDR3 bases are TGTGCCATCATGACCCGGGACAGGGAACCAGATACGCAGTATTTT.

The rearrangement joins TRBV5-4 to TRBJ1-1; D not resolved. Germline V gene sequence: CDR1 SGHNT, CDR2 YYREEE (reference sequence). This CDR3 is built from 15 residues. V shed 10 bases and J shed 0 bases, with 19 bases lying between them. The CDR3 coding sequence is TGTGCCTGCGGCTGGGGAGGGATCTTGAACACTGAAGCTTTCTTT. Its translation is CACGWGGILNTEAFF.

This clone was seen just once. The V call is TRBV5-6, the J call TRBJ1-2; D is possibly TRBD1 (5 bases). The V and J ends lost 5 bases and 4 bases respectively, with 21 bases between them. From germline, CDR1 is SGHDT and CDR2 YYEEEE. The CDR3 is made up of 16 amino acids. The CDR3 sequence is CASRAGRGIYGYGYTF. The CDR3 DNA is TGTGCCAGCAGAGCTGGAAGGGGTATATATGGCTATGGCTACACCTTC.

The chain recombines TRBV7-6 with TRBJ1-1; D unresolved. The CDR3 is 12 residues long. V gave up 2 bases and J gave up 5 bases, with 6 bases separating them. Per the germline V gene, CDR1 is SGHVS and CDR2 is FNYEAQ. The DNA of the CDR3 is TGTGCCAGCAGCTTATCGGGAACTGAAGCTTTCTTT. Translation gives CASSLSGTEAFF.

The chain uses TRBV5-1 and TRBJ1-1, with 7 bases identical to TRBD1. The germline gives CDR1 SGHRS, CDR2 YFSETQ. The CDR3 is 12 amino acids. The V gene end was trimmed by 0 bases and the J gene end by 8 bases; junction bases not matched to a gene: 1. CDR3 nucleotide sequence: TGCGCCAGCAGCTTGGGGACAGGCGAAGCTTTCTTT. This gives the protein CASSLGTGEAFF.

The chain employs TRBV7-2 and TRBJ1-5, with 9 bases fitting TRBD1. Per germline, CDR1 SGHTA and CDR2 FQGNSA. V shed 5 bases and J 6 bases; nucleotides not matched to a gene: 5. This CDR3 contains 14 residues. CDR3 coding DNA: TGTGCCAGCAGCCAAGACAGGGGGTTTCAGCCCCAGCATTTT. Translation: CASSQDRGFQPQHF.

The table lists this clone with a count of one. The genes are TRBV6-6 and TRBJ2-7; weak D call: TRBD1 (6 bases). V was trimmed by 11 bases and J by 6 bases, leaving 23 bases between them. The germline gives CDR1 MNHNY, CDR2 SVGAGI (reference sequence). The CDR3 loop spans 14 amino acids. CDR3 residues: CACASQDSSPEQYF. For the CDR3, the DNA is TGTGCCTGCGCTTCCCAGGACAGTTCGCCCGAGCAGTACTTC.

V gene TRBV10-3 combines with J gene TRBJ2-5; the match to TRBD1 covers 8 bases. The J segment lost 5 bases and the V segment lost 8 bases, leaving 10 bases of the junction unmatched. The CDR3 covers 14 residues. Germline V gives CDR1 ENHRY, CDR2 SYGVKD. The CDR3 DNA is TGTGCCATCCGGCCAGGACAGGGAGGCGAGACCCAGTACTTC. This translates into CAIRPGQGGETQYF.

V usage is TRBV29-1 and J usage is TRBJ2-4, with a weak D call TRBD2 (5 bases). From germline, CDR1 is SQVTM and CDR2 ANQGSEA. The CDR3 length is 13 residues. The V and J ends lost 6 bases and 9 bases respectively, with 18 bases between them. CDR3 DNA sequence: TGCAGCGTCGAAAGTACGGGGAGAGGCATTCAGTACTTC. Protein product: CSVESTGRGIQYF.

This rearrangement joins TRBV5-1 to TRBJ2-7; no reliable D call. V was cut by 1 base and J by 2 bases, with 10 bases left in between. Germline V gene sequence: CDR1 SGHRS, CDR2 YFSETQ. This CDR3 has 14 amino acids. The DNA of the CDR3 is TGCGCCAGCAGCTTGTTAACAGATGCCTACGAGCAGTACTTC. Translated, it gives CASSLLTDAYEQYF.

The V and J genes are TRBV29-1 and TRBJ2-7, with a tentative D call TRBD1 (6 bases). Trimming shortened V by 7 bases and J by 5 bases, and 18 bases separated the two germline ends. This CDR3 is 13 amino acids long. Germline V gives CDR1 SQVTM, CDR2 ANQGSEA. CDR3 DNA: TGCAGCGGTGGTACCGGAACAGGGAACGAGCAGTACTTC. The encoded protein is CSGGTGTGNEQYF.

The J gene is TRBJ1-1, the V gene TRBV11-3; TRBD1 matches 8 bases. Germline values: CDR1 SGHNT, CDR2 YENEEA. V lost 3 bases and J lost 8; bases outside the gene matches: 11. The CDR3 spans 15 residues. The CDR3 nucleotides are TGTGCCAGCAGCTTCCCCCCGCGGGGACAGGACGAAGCTTTCTTT. This translates into CASSFPPRGQDEAFF. Full variable domain (rest looked up from reference TRBV11-3 and TRBJ1-1): EAGVVQSPRYKIIEKKQPVAFWCNPISGHNTLYWYLQNLGQGPELLIRYENEEAVDDSQLPKDRFSAERLKGVDSTLKIQPAELGDSAVYLCASSFPPRGQDEAFFGQGTRLTVV.

The V call is TRBV30, the J call TRBJ1-2, with a tentative D call TRBD1 (6 bases). Germline V gene lookup returns CDR1 GTSNPN and CDR2 SVGIG (reference sequence). V dropped 4 bases and J dropped 0 bases, with 15 bases sitting between them. The CDR3 covers 15 residues. CDR3 sequence reads: CAWTLGQLANYGYTF. DNA of the CDR3: TGTGCCTGGACCCTAGGACAGTTAGCTAACTATGGCTACACCTTC.

The chain joins TRBV4-1 to TRBJ1-2; D gene ambiguous. Per the germline V gene, CDR1 is MGHRA and CDR2 is YSYEKL. The CDR3 has 15 amino acids. V gave up 0 bases and J gave up 9 bases, with 17 bases separating them. The CDR3 nucleotides read TGCGCCAGCAGCCAAGATAGAGGCTTGGGTATTCGCTACACCTTC. It specifies CASSQDRGLGIRYTF.

This clone turned up a few times. The chain is built from TRBV7-2 and TRBJ2-5; the D gene is possibly TRBD1 (6 bases). The ends were cut back, 0 bases at V and 4 bases at J, with 12 bases in the middle. The CDR3 covers 15 residues. From germline, CDR1 is SGHTA and CDR2 FQGNSA. CDR3 in amino acids: CASSLALQGGETQYF. The CDR3 DNA is TGTGCCAGCAGCTTAGCGCTACAGGGTGGAGAGACCCAGTACTTC.

This chain uses TRBV10-3 with TRBJ2-1; 9 positions agree with TRBD1. The length of the CDR3 is 15 residues. Trimming at V came to 9 bases and at J to 4 bases, leaving 10 bases not matched to a gene. Germline assignment: CDR1 ENHRY and CDR2 SYGVKD. The CDR3 sequence: CAMQPGTGKYNEQFF. In DNA form, the CDR3 reads TGTGCCATGCAGCCCGGGACAGGGAAGTACAATGAGCAGTTCTTC.

The chain employs TRBV10-3 and TRBJ2-2, with TRBD1 matching 11 bases. V lost 2 bases to trimming and J lost 6 bases; unmatched junction nucleotides: 8. CDR1 ENHRY and CDR2 SYGVKD come from the germline V gene. The CDR3 extends over 17 amino acids. DNA for the CDR3: TGTGCCATCAGTGAGAAGCGGACAGGGGGCTTCGCCGGGGAGCTGTTTTTT. This encodes CAISEKRTGGFAGELFF.

This chain connects TRBV9 to TRBJ2-3, with D uncertain. The CDR3 consists of 13 residues. Trimming stripped 0 bases from V and 3 bases from J, with 5 bases between. Germline-derived CDR1 and CDR2 are SGDLS and YYNGEE. For the CDR3, the DNA is TGTGCCAGCAGCGTAGACAGAACAGATACGCAGTATTTT. It specifies CASSVDRTDTQYF.

This clone was recorded once. The CDR3, as DNA: TGTGCCAGTAGCGCACAGGGCTGGGAGACCCAGTACTTC. Residues: CASSAQGWETQYF. The V call is TRBV19, the J call TRBJ2-5; possible D gene TRBD1, 6 bases. V was shortened by 6 bases and J by 5 bases, with 13 bases between the two germline ends. This CDR3 is 13 amino acids long. Per the germline V gene, CDR1 is LNHDA and CDR2 is SQIVND (reference sequence).

The rearrangement joins TRBV5-4 to TRBJ2-5, with D perhaps matching TRBD2 (5 bases). The CDR3 is 14 amino acids. With 4 bases removed from V and 5 bases from J, the gap between germline ends came to 15 bases. The germline CDR1 and CDR2 sequences are SGHNT and YYREEE (reference sequence). The CDR3 is CASSLAGLDETQYF. The CDR3 coding sequence is TGTGCCAGCAGCCTAGCTGGGTTGGACGAGACCCAGTACTTC.

This clone appeared a few times. This rearrangement joins TRBV2 to TRBJ1-6, with TRBD1 as a possible D gene (6 bases). CDR1 is SNHLY, CDR2 FYNNEI, per germline. V dropped 9 bases and J dropped 7 bases, with 16 bases sitting between them. There are 14 residues in the CDR3. The CDR3 protein is CASSRDTKNSPLHF. The CDR3 DNA reads TGTGCCAGTTCACGGGACACAAAAAATTCACCCCTCCACTTT.

The chain carries TRBV7-2 and TRBJ1-6; D might be TRBD1 (6 bases). V gave up 5 bases and J gave up 5 bases, with 13 bases separating them. Germline assignment: CDR1 SGHTA and CDR2 FQGNSA. The CDR3 spans 15 residues. CDR3 coding DNA: TGTGCCAGCAGCCCCCGGGCAGGGGATAATTCACCCCTCCACTTT. This sequence encodes CASSPRAGDNSPLHF.

The J gene is TRBJ1-4, the V gene TRBV18; 9 nucleotides match TRBD1. J gave up 7 bases and V 3 bases, and 6 bases lay outside the gene matches. Germline V lookup: CDR1 KGHSH, CDR2 LQKENI. The CDR3 covers 15 residues. The CDR3 spells CASSPNRGLPEKLFF. CDR3 sequence (DNA): TGTGCCAGCTCACCTAACAGGGGGCTGCCTGAAAAACTGTTTTTT.